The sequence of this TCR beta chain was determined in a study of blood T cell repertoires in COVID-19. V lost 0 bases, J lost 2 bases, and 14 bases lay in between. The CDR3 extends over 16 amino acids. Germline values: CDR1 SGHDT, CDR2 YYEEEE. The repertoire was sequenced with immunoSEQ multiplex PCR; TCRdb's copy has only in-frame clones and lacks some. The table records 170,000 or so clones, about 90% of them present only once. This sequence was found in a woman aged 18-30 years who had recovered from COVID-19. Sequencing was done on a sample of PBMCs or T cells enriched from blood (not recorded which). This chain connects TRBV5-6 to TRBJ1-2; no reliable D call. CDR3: CASSLVIGFGNYGYTF. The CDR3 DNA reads TGTGCCAGCAGCTTGGTTATTGGCTTCGGGAACTATGGCTACACCTTC.